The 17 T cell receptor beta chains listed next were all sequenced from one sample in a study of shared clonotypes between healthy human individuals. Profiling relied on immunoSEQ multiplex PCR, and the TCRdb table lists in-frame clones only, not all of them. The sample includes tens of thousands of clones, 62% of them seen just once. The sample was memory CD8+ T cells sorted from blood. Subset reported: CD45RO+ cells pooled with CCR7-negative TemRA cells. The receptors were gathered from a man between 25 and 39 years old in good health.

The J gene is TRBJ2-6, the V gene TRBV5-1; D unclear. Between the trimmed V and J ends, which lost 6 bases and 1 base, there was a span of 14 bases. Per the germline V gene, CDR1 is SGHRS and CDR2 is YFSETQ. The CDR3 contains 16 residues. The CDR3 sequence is CASTLHVNSGANVLTF. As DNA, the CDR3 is TGCGCCAGCACCCTGCATGTAAATTCTGGGGCCAACGTCCTGACTTTC. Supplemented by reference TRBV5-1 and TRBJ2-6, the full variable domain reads KAGVTQTPRYLIKTRGQQVTLSCSPISGHRSVSWYQQTPGQGLQFLFEYFSETQRNKGNFPGRFSGRQFSNSRSEMNVSTLELGDSALYLCASTLHVNSGANVLTFGAGSRLTVL.

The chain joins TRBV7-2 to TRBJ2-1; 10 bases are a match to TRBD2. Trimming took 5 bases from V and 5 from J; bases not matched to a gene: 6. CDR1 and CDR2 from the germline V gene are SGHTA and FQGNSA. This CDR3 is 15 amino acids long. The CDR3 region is CASSRLAGADNEQFF. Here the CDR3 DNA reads TGTGCCAGCAGCCGGCTAGCGGGAGCAGACAATGAGCAGTTCTTC.

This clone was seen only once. Written as DNA, the CDR3 is TGTGCCAGCAGTCTACTGGACACTTCTGGGGCCAACGTCCTGACTTTC. It codes for CASSLLDTSGANVLTF. This chain connects TRBV25-1 to TRBJ2-6, with a possible D match to TRBD1 (5 bases). This CDR3 has 16 residues. The V end lost 5 bases, the J end lost 1 base, and 12 bases lay between the germline ends. Germline values: CDR1 MGHDK, CDR2 SYGVNS.

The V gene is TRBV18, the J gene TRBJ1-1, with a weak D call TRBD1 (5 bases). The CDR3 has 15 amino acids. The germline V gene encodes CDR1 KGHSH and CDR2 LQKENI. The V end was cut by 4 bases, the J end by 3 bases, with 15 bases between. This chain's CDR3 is CASSLGLQDHTEAFF. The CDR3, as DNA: TGTGCCAGCTCACTGGGGCTACAGGACCACACTGAAGCTTTCTTT.

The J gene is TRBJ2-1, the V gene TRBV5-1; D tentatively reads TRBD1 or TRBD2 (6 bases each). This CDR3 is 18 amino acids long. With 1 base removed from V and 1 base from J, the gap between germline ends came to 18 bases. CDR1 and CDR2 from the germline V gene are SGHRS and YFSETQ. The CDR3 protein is CASSLRGATARSYNEQFF. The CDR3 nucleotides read TGCGCCAGCAGCTTGAGGGGGGCGACAGCCCGTTCCTACAATGAGCAGTTCTTC.

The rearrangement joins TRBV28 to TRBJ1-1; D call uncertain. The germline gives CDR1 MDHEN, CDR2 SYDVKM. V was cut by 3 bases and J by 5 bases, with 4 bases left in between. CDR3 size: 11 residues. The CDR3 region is CASSLGTEAFF. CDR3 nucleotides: TGTGCCAGCAGTTTGGGAACTGAAGCTTTCTTT.

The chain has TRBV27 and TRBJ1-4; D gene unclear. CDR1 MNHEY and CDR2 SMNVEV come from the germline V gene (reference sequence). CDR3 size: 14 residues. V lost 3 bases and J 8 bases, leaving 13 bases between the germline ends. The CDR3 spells CASSFGEEGEKLFF. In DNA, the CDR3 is TGTGCCAGCAGTTTTGGGGAGGAGGGCGAAAAACTGTTTTTT.

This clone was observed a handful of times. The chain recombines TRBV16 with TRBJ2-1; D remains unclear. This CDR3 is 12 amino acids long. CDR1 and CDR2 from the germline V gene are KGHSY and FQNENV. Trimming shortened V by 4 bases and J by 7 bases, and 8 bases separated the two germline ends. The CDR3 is CASSPTPNEQFF. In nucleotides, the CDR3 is TGTGCCAGCAGCCCCACTCCAAATGAGCAGTTCTTC.

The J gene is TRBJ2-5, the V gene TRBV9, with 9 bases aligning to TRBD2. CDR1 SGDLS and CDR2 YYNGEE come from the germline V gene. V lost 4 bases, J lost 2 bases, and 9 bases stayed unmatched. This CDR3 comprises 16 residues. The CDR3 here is CASSLETSGEQETQYF. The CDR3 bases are TGTGCCAGCAGCCTAGAGACTAGCGGAGAACAAGAGACCCAGTACTTC.

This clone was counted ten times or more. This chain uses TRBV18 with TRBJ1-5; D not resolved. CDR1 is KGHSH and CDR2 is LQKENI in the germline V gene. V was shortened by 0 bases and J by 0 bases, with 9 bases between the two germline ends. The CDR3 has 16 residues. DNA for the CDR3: TGTGCCAGCTCACCACCTCAGTCAGATAGCAATCAGCCCCAGCATTTT. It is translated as CASSPPQSDSNQPQHF.

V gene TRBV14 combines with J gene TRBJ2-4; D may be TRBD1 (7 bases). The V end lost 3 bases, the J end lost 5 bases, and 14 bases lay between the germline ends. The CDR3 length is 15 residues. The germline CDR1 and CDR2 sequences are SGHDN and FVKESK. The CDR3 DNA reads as TGTGCCAGCAGCCACTACAGGGGAGGTGAAAACATTCAGTACTTC. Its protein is CASSHYRGGENIQYF. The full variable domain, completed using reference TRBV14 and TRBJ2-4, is EAGVTQFPSHSVIEKGQTVTLRCDPISGHDNLYWYRRVMGKEIKFLLHFVKESKQDESGMPNNRFLAERTGGTYSTLKVQPAELEDSGVYFCASSHYRGGENIQYFGAGTRLSVL.

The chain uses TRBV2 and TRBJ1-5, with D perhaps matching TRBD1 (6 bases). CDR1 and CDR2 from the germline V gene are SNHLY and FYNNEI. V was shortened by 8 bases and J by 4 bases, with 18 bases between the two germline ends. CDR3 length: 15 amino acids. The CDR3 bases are TGTGCCAGCCGTGCGGGGGGCAAAGGGAATCAGCCCCAGCATTTT. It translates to CASRAGGKGNQPQHF.

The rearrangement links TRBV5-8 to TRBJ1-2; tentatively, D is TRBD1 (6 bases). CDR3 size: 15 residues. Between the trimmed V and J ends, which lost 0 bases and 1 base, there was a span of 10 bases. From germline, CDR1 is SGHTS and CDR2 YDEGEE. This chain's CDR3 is CASSLDRALNYGYTF. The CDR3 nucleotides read TGTGCCAGCAGCTTGGACAGGGCTCTTAACTATGGCTACACCTTC.

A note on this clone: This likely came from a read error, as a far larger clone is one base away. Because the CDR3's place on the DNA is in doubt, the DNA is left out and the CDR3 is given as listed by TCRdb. CDR3 in amino acids: CATRDGSNYGCTF. This rearrangement joins TRBV19 to TRBJ1-2. The CDR3 sequence runs 13 residues, both termini included. CDR1 is LNHDA and CDR2 is SQIVND in the germline V gene (reference sequence).

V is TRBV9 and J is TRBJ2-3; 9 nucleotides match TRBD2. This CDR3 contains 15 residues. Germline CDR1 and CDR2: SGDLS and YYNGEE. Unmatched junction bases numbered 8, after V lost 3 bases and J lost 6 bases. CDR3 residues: CASSEGLAGTDTQYF. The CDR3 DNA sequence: TGTGCCAGCAGCGAGGGGCTAGCGGGAACTGATACGCAGTATTTT.

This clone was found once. The DNA for the CDR3 is TGTGCCAGCAGCCCTTTGCTTATGACCGGGACAGGGACCCCCTATGGCTACACCTTC. Protein sequence: CASSPLLMTGTGTPYGYTF. The genes are TRBV7-2 and TRBJ1-2, with 9 nucleotides matching TRBD1. V trimming: 5 bases; J trimming: 4 bases; junction bases outside the gene matches: 20. CDR1 SGHTA and CDR2 FQGNSA come from the germline V gene. This CDR3 is 19 amino acids long.

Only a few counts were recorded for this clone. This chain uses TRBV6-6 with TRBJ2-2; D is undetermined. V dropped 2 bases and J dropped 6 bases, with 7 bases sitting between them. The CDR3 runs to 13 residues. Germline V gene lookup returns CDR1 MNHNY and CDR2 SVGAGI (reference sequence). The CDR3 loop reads CASSYAGAGELFF. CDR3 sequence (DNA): TGTGCCAGCAGTTACGCAGGTGCCGGGGAGCTGTTTTTT.